A selection of T cell receptor beta chains follows, all from one sample in a study of CD8 T cells in Susac syndrome. In TCRdb, the immunoSEQ multiplex PCR reads were re-called with MiXCR into one record per CDR3 protein. The sample includes tens of thousands of distinct CDR3 sequences, about 94% of them seen just once. Sequencing was carried out using CD8+ T cells from PBMCs. The receptors stem from a human donor with multiple sclerosis. CDR3s leave out the opening cysteine and the closing phenylalanine or tryptophan. Fields, in order: V gene, J gene, CDR3 protein.

TRBV27	TRBJ2-3	ASSLTRTDTQY
TRBV29-1	TRBJ2-7	SVRQAYDEQY
TRBV2	TRBJ2-7	ASSQGPEQY
TRBV19	TRBJ1-5	ASSIAGRDNQPQH
TRBV12-3/TRBV12-4	TRBJ2-3	ASSRTDTQY
TRBV29-1	TRBJ2-7	SVEGRAYEQY
TRBV6-1	TRBJ2-3	ASSERETNTQY
TRBV13	TRBJ2-3	ASSLTSGVTDTQY
TRBV4-3	TRBJ2-7	ASSQDPGVYEQY
TRBV18	TRBJ1-3	ASSRSGFGNTIY
TRBV18	TRBJ1-2	ASSPAGEGYT
TRBV3-1	TRBJ1-5	ASSPTGYSNQPQH
TRBV3-1	TRBJ2-7	ASSQDLKYSYTYEQY
TRBV7-2	TRBJ1-1	ASSLSGGPEAF
TRBV24-1	TRBJ1-2	ATSDHEGRYGYT
TRBV20-1	TRBJ2-1	SAILFYGRAGNEQF
TRBV11-2	TRBJ2-6	ASSPDRGGANVLT
TRBV15	TRBJ1-4	ATSRDRESGYEKLF
TRBV3-1	TRBJ2-1	ASSLGTSYNEQF
TRBV11-2	TRBJ1-1	ASSFWTGRSEAF
TRBV29-1	TRBJ2-5	SAARTGLEEVRETQY
TRBV3-1	TRBJ2-5	ASSQTGPAGETQY
TRBV4-1	TRBJ2-1	ASSQDRWNEQF
TRBV12-3/TRBV12-4	TRBJ2-2	ASSFVSGGELF
TRBV7-3	TRBJ2-7	ASSPGQGAFHEQY
TRBV28	TRBJ2-1	ASSLSQVNEQF
TRBV4-3	TRBJ1-2	ASSQDGWDPEVDGYT
TRBV28	TRBJ2-7	ASSLRGLGDEQY
TRBV20-1	TRBJ2-2	SARDPGQGADTGELF
TRBV29-1	TRBJ2-3	SVEGDKSGGTDTQY
TRBV7-2	TRBJ2-1	ASSLDGLNEQF
TRBV2	TRBJ2-7	ASSRASTYEQY
TRBV12-3/TRBV12-4	TRBJ2-5	ASRRLGYQETQY
TRBV27	TRBJ2-3	ASSPGTLGDTQY
TRBV20-1	TRBJ2-7	SALQVGSYEQY
TRBV5-4	TRBJ2-6	ASSLERSGANVLT
TRBV3-1	TRBJ2-2	ASSPTSGDTGELF
TRBV7-9	TRBJ2-3	ASSSNPGLNTDTQY
TRBV6-5	TRBJ1-1	ASSFTTQGEAF